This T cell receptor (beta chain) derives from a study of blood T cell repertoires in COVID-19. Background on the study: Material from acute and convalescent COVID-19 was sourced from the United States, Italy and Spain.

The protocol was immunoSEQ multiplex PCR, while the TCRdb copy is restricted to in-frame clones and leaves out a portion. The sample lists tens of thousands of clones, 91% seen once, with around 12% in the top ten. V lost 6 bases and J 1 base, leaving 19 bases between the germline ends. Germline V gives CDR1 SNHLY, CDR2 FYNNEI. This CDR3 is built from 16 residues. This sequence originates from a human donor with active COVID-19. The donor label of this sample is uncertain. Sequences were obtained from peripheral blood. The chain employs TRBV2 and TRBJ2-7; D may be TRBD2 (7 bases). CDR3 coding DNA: TGTGCCAGCAGACCCCTATGGGGGCGGGAGTCCTACGAGCAGTACTTC. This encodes CASRPLWGRESYEQYF.